Listed below are T cell receptor beta chains from one sample, sequenced in a study of Ad26.COV2.S vaccination and SARS-CoV-2 variants. Sequenced by immunoSEQ multiplex PCR; TCRdb stores in-frame clones only, minus some. The table shows 350,000 to 600,000 clones, with about 88% occurring only once. The source material was peripheral blood, sampled in a trial of Ad26.COV2.S vaccine versus placebo. The receptors were gathered from a person between 18 and 59 years old who received the Ad26.COV2.S COVID-19 vaccine or a placebo. Each CDR3 is given with its conserved first and last residue. A D gene is named only where the DNA matches it firmly. Not every row has a clone size; where given, it reads once, few, many or a size class.

clone size	V gene	J gene	CDR3 length	D gene	CDR3 protein	CDR3 DNA
-	TRBV5-1	TRBJ2-2	14	-	CASSTTGATGELFF	TGCGCCAGCAGCACGACGGGAGCCACCGGGGAGCTGTTTTTT
-	TRBV19	TRBJ1-5	15	-	CASMDSRYSNQPQHF	TGTGCCAGTATGGACAGCCGATATAGCAATCAGCCCCAGCATTTT
once	TRBV6-6	TRBJ2-7	14	-	CASRLDTNSYEQYF	TGTGCCAGCAGATTGGACACTAACTCCTACGAGCAGTACTTC
once	TRBV6-5	TRBJ2-7	13	-	CASRLPISHEQYF	TGTGCCAGCAGGCTACCTATTTCCCACGAGCAGTACTTC
-	TRBV9	TRBJ2-7	13	TRBD1	CASSGGQGSEQYF	TGTGCCAGCAGCGGCGGACAGGGCTCCGAGCAGTACTTC
-	TRBV7-9	TRBJ2-7	15	TRBD1	CASSLPGQGVYEQYF	TGTGCCAGCAGCCTTCCGGGACAGGGAGTCTACGAGCAGTACTTC
-	TRBV3-1/TRBV3-2	TRBJ2-2	13	-	CASSPSTNGELFF	TGTGCCAGCAGCCCTTCGACTAACGGGGAGCTGTTTTTT
-	TRBV11-1	TRBJ2-1	16	-	CASKLSGDFSYNEQFF	TGTGCCAGCAAGTTGTCAGGGGACTTCTCCTACAATGAGCAGTTCTTC
-	TRBV7-9	TRBJ1-1	14	-	CASSVSGANTEAFF	TGTGCCAGCAGCGTGTCCGGGGCGAACACTGAAGCTTTCTTT
-	TRBV9	TRBJ1-3	15	-	CASSGTHSRGNTIYF	TGTGCCAGCAGCGGAACCCATTCGAGGGGAAACACCATATATTTT
-	TRBV29-1	TRBJ2-5	12	-	CSVEDGGETQYF	TGCAGCGTTGAAGATGGTGGGGAGACCCAGTACTTC
-	TRBV20-1	TRBJ1-1	13	-	CSASRVSGTEAFF	TGCAGTGCCAGTCGGGTGTCGGGGACTGAAGCTTTCTTT
-	TRBV5-3	TRBJ2-5	13	-	CARSALGRETQYF	TGTGCCAGAAGCGCGTTGGGGAGGGAGACCCAGTACTTC
-	TRBV7-9	TRBJ2-6	17	TRBD1	CASSFKTGGPGANVLTF	TGTGCCAGCAGCTTCAAGACAGGGGGCCCTGGGGCCAACGTCCTGACTTTC
-	TRBV6-5	TRBJ1-6	15	TRBD1	CASSQDRAPFSPLHF	TGTGCCAGCAGCCAAGACAGGGCCCCATTTTCGCCCCTCCACTTT
-	TRBV2	TRBJ1-4	17	TRBD1	CASSEVPGQGADEKLFF	TGTGCCAGCAGTGAAGTTCCGGGACAGGGGGCAGATGAAAAACTGTTTTTT
-	TRBV7-2	TRBJ1-2	13	-	CASSLPPRLGYTF	TGTGCCAGCAGCTTACCCCCGAGGTTGGGCTACACCTTC
-	TRBV11-3	TRBJ1-1	15	-	CASSLNGGGNTEAFF	TGTGCCAGCAGCCTTAACGGTGGGGGGAACACTGAAGCTTTCTTT
-	TRBV12-3/TRBV12-4	TRBJ1-1	11	-	CASSLSAEAFF	TGTGCCAGCAGTTTATCGGCTGAAGCTTTCTTT
many	TRBV5-4	TRBJ1-2	14	-	CASSLESGDGGYTF	TGTGCCAGCAGCTTGGAATCAGGGGATGGCGGCTACACCTTC
-	TRBV10-2	TRBJ1-4	14	-	CASSESGNGEKLFF	TGCGCCAGCAGTGAGTCCGGCAACGGAGAAAAACTGTTTTTT
-	TRBV28	TRBJ1-4	14	TRBD1	CASSTGVWDEKLFF	TGTGCCAGTAGTACAGGGGTTTGGGATGAAAAACTGTTTTTT
-	TRBV7-2	TRBJ2-3	14	-	CASSLDGGPDTQYF	TGTGCCAGCAGCTTAGACGGGGGGCCAGATACGCAGTATTTT
-	TRBV28	TRBJ2-7	12	-	CASRRATYEQYF	TGTGCCAGCAGAAGGGCTACCTACGAGCAGTACTTC
-	TRBV30	TRBJ2-2	15	-	CAWSIGLLNTGELFF	TGTGCCTGGAGTATCGGTCTTTTGAACACCGGGGAGCTGTTTTTT
-	TRBV19	TRBJ1-5	15	-	CATRGLTFSNQPQHF	TGTGCCACAAGAGGGCTAACTTTTAGCAATCAGCCCCAGCATTTT
-	TRBV11-2	TRBJ2-3	14	-	CASRGVASTDTQYF	TGTGCCAGCAGAGGGGTAGCTAGCACAGATACGCAGTATTTT
-	TRBV19	TRBJ2-7	15	TRBD2	CASSIRASGDYEQYF	TGTGCCAGTAGTATAAGGGCTAGCGGGGATTACGAGCAGTACTTC
-	TRBV12-1	TRBJ2-1	15	-	CASKPGTSGPNEQFF	TGTGCCAGCAAACCTGGGACTAGCGGGCCCAATGAGCAGTTCTTC
-	TRBV10-1	TRBJ2-3	14	-	CASSPSSPTDTQYF	TGCGCCAGCAGTCCTAGCAGCCCCACAGATACGCAGTATTTT
-	TRBV7-9	TRBJ2-1	19	TRBD2	CASSPPGLAGWSSYNEQFF	TGTGCCAGCAGTCCTCCGGGACTAGCGGGGTGGAGCTCCTACAATGAGCAGTTCTTC
-	TRBV7-3	TRBJ1-6	15	TRBD1	CASSLTGTGVSPLHF	TGTGCCAGCAGCTTAACGGGGACAGGGGTATCACCCCTCCACTTT
-	TRBV25-1	TRBJ2-5	14	-	CASSLRGNQETQYF	TGTGCCAGCAGCCTCAGGGGTAACCAAGAGACCCAGTACTTC
-	TRBV19	TRBJ1-5	13	-	CASNRGPPGPQHF	TGTGCCAGTAACCGGGGCCCGCCGGGGCCCCAGCATTTT
-	TRBV6-2/TRBV6-3	TRBJ1-5	13	-	CASSYRGYQPQHF	TGTGCCAGCAGTTATCGGGGATATCAGCCCCAGCATTTT
-	TRBV7-3	TRBJ1-5	13	-	CASSLTADQPQHF	TGTGCCAGCAGCTTAACGGCAGATCAGCCCCAGCATTTT
-	TRBV18	TRBJ2-1	13	-	CASSPRANNEQFF	TGTGCCAGCTCACCCAGGGCGAACAATGAGCAGTTCTTC
-	TRBV5-4	TRBJ2-7	13	-	CASSLGYRGEQYF	TGTGCCAGCAGCTTGGGGTATAGGGGCGAGCAGTACTTC
-	TRBV7-2	TRBJ2-3	16	-	CASSLRPGTPLGTQYF	TGTGCCAGCAGCCTGCGGCCCGGGACTCCACTAGGGACGCAGTATTTT